The 4 T cell receptor beta chains below come from one sample, sequenced in a study of T-cell memory formation after mild COVID-19 (dated by TCRdb to about 2021). The library was generated by 5' RACE. Instrument used: Illumina NovaSeq 6000. Clones were called with MiXCR by TCRdb after fastp trimmed the public reads at Q25, and only in-frame beta chains were retained. Under each unique CDR3 protein, matching rows form one entry showing the most common genes and DNA. This sample holds roughly 560,000 distinct CDR3 sequences; over 20% were observed only once. The ten largest make up under 15% of the sample. The material sequenced was PBMCs or a T cell subset sorted from them (not recorded which). The receptors originated from an adult woman who had mild COVID-19 (a few samples of this study predate the infection). The sample titles of this study are shuffled in the database, so cell type and time point are left out; the donor was told from shared clones.

The chain uses TRBV20-1 and TRBJ1-6, with 10 bases lining up with TRBD1. Germline trimming cut 4 bases from V and 7 bases from J; bases unmatched to any gene: 7. The CDR3 totals 15 residues. Germline V gene sequence: CDR1 DFQATT, CDR2 SNEGSKA (reference sequence). CDR3 sequence: CSAISGTGANSPLHF. The CDR3 coding sequence is TGCAGTGCTATTTCCGGGACAGGGGCAAATTCACCCCTCCACTTT.

V gene TRBV12-3 or TRBV12-4 combines with J gene TRBJ2-5; the match to TRBD2 covers 8 bases. V dropped 0 bases and J dropped 6; count of bases not matched to a gene: 9. The CDR3 has 16 amino acids. CDR3 loop: CASSLASGMVSKTQYF. For the CDR3, the DNA is TGTGCCAGCAGTTTAGCTAGCGGGATGGTCTCGAAGACCCAGTACTTC.

This clonotype was detected a few times. The V call is TRBV6-5, the J call TRBJ2-1, with TRBD1 as a possible D gene (6 bases). Germline lookup yields CDR1 MNHEY and CDR2 SVGAGI. The V end was cut by 6 bases, the J end by 5 bases, with 20 bases between. This CDR3 is 16 amino acids long. The CDR3 nucleotides are TGTGCCAGCAGAATCTTACAGGGAAGGGCACACAATGAGCAGTTCTTC. Amino acid sequence: CASRILQGRAHNEQFF.

The V call is TRBV11-3, the J call TRBJ2-7; 9 bases fit TRBD2. The CDR3 length is 16 residues. Trimming cost V 3 bases and J 0 bases; bases outside gene matches: 6. Per germline, CDR1 SGHNT and CDR2 YENEEA. For the CDR3, the DNA is TGTGCCAGCAGCTTCTTAGCGGGAGCATCCTCCTACGAGCAGTACTTC. This translates into CASSFLAGASSYEQYF. The entire variable domain, with the rest obtained from reference TRBV11-3 and TRBJ2-7, is as follows: EAGVVQSPRYKIIEKKQPVAFWCNPISGHNTLYWYLQNLGQGPELLIRYENEEAVDDSQLPKDRFSAERLKGVDSTLKIQPAELGDSAVYLCASSFLAGASSYEQYFGPGTRLTVT.